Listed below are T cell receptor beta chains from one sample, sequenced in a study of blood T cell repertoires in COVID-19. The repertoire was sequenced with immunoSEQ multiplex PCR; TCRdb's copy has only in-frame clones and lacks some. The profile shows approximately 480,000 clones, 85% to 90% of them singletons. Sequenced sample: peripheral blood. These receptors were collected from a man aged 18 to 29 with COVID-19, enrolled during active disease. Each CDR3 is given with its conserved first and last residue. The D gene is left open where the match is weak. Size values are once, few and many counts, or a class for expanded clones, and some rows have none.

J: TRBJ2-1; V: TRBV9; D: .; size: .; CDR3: CASSVVEGTLFF; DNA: TGTGCCAGCAGCGTAGTTGAGGGAACTCTGTTCTTC
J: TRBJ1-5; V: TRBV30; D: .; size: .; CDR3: CAWSRESGQPQHF; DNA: TGTGCCTGGAGTAGAGAATCGGGTCAGCCCCAGCATTTT
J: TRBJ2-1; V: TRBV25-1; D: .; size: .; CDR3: CASTGRRQGGNEQFF; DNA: TGTGCCAGCACCGGACGAAGACAGGGAGGAAATGAGCAGTTCTTC
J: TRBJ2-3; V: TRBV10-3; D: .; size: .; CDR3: CAISESIKTGAADTQYF; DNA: TGTGCCATCAGTGAGTCGATTAAGACGGGAGCAGCGGATACGCAGTATTTT
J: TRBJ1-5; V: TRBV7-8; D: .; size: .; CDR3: CASSLAQTRMEPQHF; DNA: TGTGCCAGCAGCTTAGCCCAGACGAGGATGGAGCCCCAGCATTTT
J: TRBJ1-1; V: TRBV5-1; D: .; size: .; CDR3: CASSQQGGGTEAFF; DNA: TGCGCCAGCAGCCAGCAGGGTGGGGGGACTGAAGCTTTCTTT
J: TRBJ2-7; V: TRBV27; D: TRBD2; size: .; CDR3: CASSWGSGGNYEQYF; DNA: TGTGCCAGCAGCTGGGGTAGCGGGGGGAACTACGAGCAGTACTTC
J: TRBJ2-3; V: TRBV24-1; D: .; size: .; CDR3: CATSDPGSEPPDTQYF; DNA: TGTGCCACCAGTGACCCGGGATCAGAACCCCCAGATACGCAGTATTTT
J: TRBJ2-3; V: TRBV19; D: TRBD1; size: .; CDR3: CASSPIRGLGLPHSDTQYF; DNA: TGTGCCAGTAGTCCGATCAGGGGGCTGGGACTCCCCCACTCAGATACGCAGTATTTT
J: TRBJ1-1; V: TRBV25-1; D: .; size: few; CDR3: CASSKKSGTEAFF; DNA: TGTGCCAGCAGCAAGAAGTCAGGAACTGAAGCTTTCTTT